The 24 T cell receptor beta chains listed next were all sequenced from one sample in a study of cytomegalovirus exposure and HLA in healthy donors. In the PCR, 60 Vbeta and 13 Jbeta primers were used. Using immunoSEQ multiplex PCR, the repertoire was profiled, and TCRdb retains in-frame clones only, with some absent. The sample contains roughly 160,000 clones, 85% of which appear only once. Sequencing was done on a sample of PBMCs. These receptors came from a boy younger than 10 in good health and CMV-seronegative.

The chain links TRBV28 to TRBJ1-5, with TRBD1 as a possible D gene (5 bases). This CDR3 is 16 amino acids long. The V gene lost 2 bases and the J gene lost 5 bases, with 16 bases spanning the gap. Per germline, CDR1 MDHEN and CDR2 SYDVKM. This CDR3 reads CASSLGRWGDYQPQHF. The DNA for the CDR3 is TGTGCCAGCAGTTTAGGCAGGTGGGGGGATTATCAGCCCCAGCATTTT.

J is TRBJ1-5 and V is TRBV30; D remains ambiguous. This CDR3 is 12 amino acids long. Trimming cost V 2 bases and J 2 bases, with 4 bases left between them. Germline V CDR1 and CDR2: GTSNPN, SVGIG (reference sequence). The CDR3 region has the DNA TGTGCCTGGAGTACGGGCAATCAGCCCCAGCATTTT. The encoded protein is CAWSTGNQPQHF.

The CDR3 DNA sequence: TGTGCCAGCAGCCAATCAACCCGGGACAGGGGGCAAGGATTCAATCAGCCCCAGCATTTT. Translated: CASSQSTRDRGQGFNQPQHF. This rearrangement joins TRBV16 to TRBJ1-5; TRBD1 matches at 12 bases. V gave up 0 bases and J gave up 3 bases; unmatched junction bases: 12. The CDR3 runs to 20 residues. From germline, CDR1 is KGHSY and CDR2 FQNENV.

This clone occurred a few times. The chain carries TRBV6-1 and TRBJ1-5; 8 bases match TRBD1. The germline V gene has CDR1 MNHNS and CDR2 SASEGT. This CDR3 spans 15 amino acids. Trimming removed 4 bases from V and 7 bases from J; junction bases left unmatched: 9. CDR3 amino acids: CASSGGQEGGQPQHF. The CDR3 DNA reads TGTGCCAGCAGTGGGGGACAGGAGGGTGGCCAGCCCCAGCATTTT.

V gene TRBV12-5 combines with J gene TRBJ1-1, with 7 positions matching TRBD1. The J segment lost 5 bases and the V segment lost 3 bases, leaving 3 bases of the junction unmatched. The CDR3 has 13 amino acids. Germline values: CDR1 LGHNT, CDR2 FRNRAP. CDR3 sequence reads: CASGLAQGTEAFF. Here the CDR3 DNA reads TGTGCTAGTGGTTTAGCACAGGGGACTGAAGCTTTCTTT. The whole variable domain, filled in from reference TRBV12-5 and TRBJ1-1, reads DARVTQTPRHKVTEMGQEVTMRCQPILGHNTVFWYRQTMMQGLELLAYFRNRAPLDDSGMPKDRFSAEMPDATLATLKIQPSEPRDSAVYFCASGLAQGTEAFFGQGTRLTVV.

This rearrangement joins TRBV2 to TRBJ2-7, with 10 nucleotides matching TRBD2. The CDR3 loop spans 17 amino acids. V trimming: 0 bases; J trimming: 2 bases; junction bases outside the gene matches: 7. Germline CDR1 reads SNHLY; CDR2 reads FYNNEI. The CDR3 reads CASSEAPSGRGPYEQYF. The CDR3 nucleotides are TGTGCCAGCAGTGAAGCGCCCAGCGGGAGGGGACCCTACGAGCAGTACTTC.

The gene calls are TRBV2 and TRBJ1-1; TRBD1 matches at 7 bases. Per the germline V gene, CDR1 is SNHLY and CDR2 is FYNNEI. The CDR3 is 15 residues long. After removal of 6 bases from V and 1 base from J, the junction contained 8 bases not matched to a gene. CDR3 sequence: CASRGSQGRNTEAFF. The CDR3 nucleotides are TGTGCCAGCAGGGGTTCACAGGGGCGGAACACTGAAGCTTTCTTT. Variable domain in full (rest from reference TRBV2 and TRBJ1-1): EPEVTQTPSHQVTQMGQEVILRCVPISNHLYFYWYRQILGQKVEFLVSFYNNEISEKSEIFDDQFSVERPDGSNFTLKIRSTKLEDSAMYFCASRGSQGRNTEAFFGQGTRLTVV.

The chain employs TRBV5-1 and TRBJ2-5; 7 bases agree with TRBD2. Looked up from germline, CDR1 is SGHRS and CDR2 is YFSETQ. This CDR3 spans 16 amino acids. V gave up 0 bases and J gave up 4 bases; unmatched junction bases: 9. In DNA form, the CDR3 reads TGCGCCAGCAGCTTGGTCGTCGGGGGGTTGATAGAGACCCAGTACTTC. Amino acid sequence: CASSLVVGGLIETQYF.

The V call is TRBV2, the J call TRBJ1-6; D gene uncertain. Germline V gene data show CDR1 as SNHLY and CDR2 as FYNNEI. The CDR3 loop spans 14 amino acids. The V and J ends lost 2 bases and 4 bases respectively, with 6 bases between them. The CDR3 nucleotides are TGTGCCAGCAGTGAACAGATATATAATTCACCCCTCCACTTT. It yields the protein CASSEQIYNSPLHF.

The chain is built from TRBV28 and TRBJ2-7; TRBD2 aligns across 12 bases. The V and J ends lost 1 base and 5 bases, in that order; junction bases with no gene match: 0. This CDR3 contains 14 residues. Looked up from germline, CDR1 is MDHEN and CDR2 is SYDVKM. DNA for the CDR3: TGTGCCAGCAGTTTATCTAGCGGGGGGGACGAGCAGTACGTC. It encodes CASSLSSGGDEQYV.

The sample holds a few counts of this clone. This chain uses TRBV6-5 with TRBJ1-1; D is possibly TRBD1 (5 bases). Trimming cost V 2 bases and J 0 bases, with 10 bases left between them. Germline V gene sequence: CDR1 MNHEY, CDR2 SVGAGI. The CDR3 is 15 residues long. CDR3 bases: TGTGCCAGCAGTTACAATCGGGGGATGAACACTGAAGCTTTCTTT. This sequence encodes CASSYNRGMNTEAFF.

The chain recombines TRBV6-1 with TRBJ1-5; 10 nucleotides agree with TRBD1. Germline lookup yields CDR1 MNHNS and CDR2 SASEGT. This CDR3 spans 15 amino acids. V dropped 2 bases and J dropped 6; count of bases not matched to a gene: 4. The chain's CDR3 is CASSEWDRGGQPQHF. In DNA form, the CDR3 reads TGTGCCAGCAGTGAATGGGACAGGGGAGGTCAGCCCCAGCATTTT.

This clone was found once. The chain uses TRBV7-9 and TRBJ2-7, with 7 bases fitting TRBD1. The ends lost 5 bases at V and 0 bases at J; junction bases unmatched: 10. CDR1 is SEHNR, CDR2 FQNEAQ, per germline (reference sequence). CDR3 length: 16 residues. In DNA form, the CDR3 reads TGTGCCAGCAGCATTTCGACAGGGTTGACCTCCTACGAGCAGTACTTC. Translation: CASSISTGLTSYEQYF.

The CDR3 DNA is TGTGCCAGCAGCTTAGGACTAGCAAAGGGGACCCAGTACTTC. Translated: CASSLGLAKGTQYF. The genes are TRBV7-6 and TRBJ2-5; 7 bases match TRBD2. With V trimmed by 1 base and J by 7 bases, 6 bases remained unmatched. The CDR3 consists of 14 residues. CDR1 is SGHVS, CDR2 FNYEAQ, per germline.

V is TRBV18 and J is TRBJ2-3; 10 bases are a match to TRBD2. The length of the CDR3 is 15 residues. J was trimmed by 3 bases and V by 2 bases; bases with no gene match: 2. Germline V gene data show CDR1 as KGHSH and CDR2 as LQKENI. CDR3 in amino acids: CASSPTSGETDTQYF. The CDR3 region has the DNA TGTGCCAGCTCACCAACTAGCGGGGAGACAGATACGCAGTATTTT.

The V gene is TRBV2, the J gene TRBJ2-7, with 8 nucleotides matching TRBD1. Germline CDR1 is SNHLY and CDR2 is FYNNEI. CDR3 length equals 12 residues. J was trimmed by 6 bases and V by 7 bases; bases with no gene match: 5. The CDR3 bases are TGTGCCAGCACAGCCACAGGGGGCGAGCAGTACTTC. Protein: CASTATGGEQYF.

The chain joins TRBV6-5 to TRBJ1-2, with D unclear. Trimming took off 5 bases at V and 2 bases at J, with 3 bases between the two ends. Germline CDR1 is MNHEY and CDR2 is SVGAGI. The CDR3 runs 11 residues. CDR3: CASSQNYGYTF. The CDR3 nucleotides read TGTGCCAGCAGTCAGAACTATGGCTACACCTTC.

The V gene is TRBV2, the J gene TRBJ2-5, with TRBD1 identical over 11 bases. The J call may be in error: the DNA end matches TRBJ2-7 better. Germline CDR1 SNHLY, CDR2 FYNNEI. This CDR3 is built from 16 residues. CDR3 sequence (DNA): TGTGCCAGCAATGATATTGAGGGACAGGGGGCCTACGAGCAGTACTTC. This gives the protein CASNDIEGQGAYEQYF.

The chain has TRBV9 and TRBJ1-4; no firm D call. Germline lookup yields CDR1 SGDLS and CDR2 YYNGEE. The ends were cut back, 4 bases at V and 0 bases at J, with 7 bases in the middle. The CDR3 totals 14 residues. The CDR3 loop reads CASSSHPTNEKLFF. As DNA, the CDR3 is TGTGCCAGCAGCTCCCATCCAACTAATGAAAAACTGTTTTTT.

The rearrangement links TRBV2 to TRBJ1-5; D is unclear. V was clipped by 2 bases and J by 4 bases, with 12 bases between them. Germline loops: CDR1 SNHLY, CDR2 FYNNEI. The CDR3 spans 15 residues. CDR3 nucleotide sequence: TGTGCCAGCAGTGAAATCTTGCGGGCAAATCAGCCCCAGCATTTT. Translated, it gives CASSEILRANQPQHF.

This chain connects TRBV25-1 to TRBJ2-1, with 9 bases matching TRBD1. CDR1 MGHDK and CDR2 SYGVNS come from the germline V gene. Trimming removed 6 bases from V and 6 bases from J; junction bases left unmatched: 6. The CDR3 consists of 14 residues. The DNA of the CDR3 is TGTGCCAGCAGAGGGGACAGGGAGAGCAATGAGCAGTTCTTC. It codes for CASRGDRESNEQFF.

This chain links TRBV14 with TRBJ2-5; tentatively, D is TRBD2 (5 bases). The J call is uncertain, as TRBJ2-7 better fits the DNA end. The CDR3 consists of 15 residues. The germline CDR1 and CDR2 sequences are SGHDN and FVKESK. CDR3 sequence (DNA): TGTGCCAGCAGCCGATCGGGGTTCCCTCTCTACGAGCAGTACTTC. Translated, it gives CASSRSGFPLYEQYF.

This clone showed up just once. The chain has TRBV23-1 and TRBJ2-3; tentatively, D is TRBD1 (5 bases). TRBV23-1 has ORF status, its function being uncertain. This CDR3 is 16 amino acids long. The V end was cut by 2 bases, the J end by 0 bases, with 12 bases between. The CDR3 bases are TGCGCCAGCAGTCAAGATCAAGGGGAAAGCACAGATACGCAGTATTTT. Translating gives CASSQDQGESTDTQYF.

The chain couples TRBV27 to TRBJ1-1; D is unclear. The V end lost 3 bases, the J end lost 9 bases, and 29 bases lay between the germline ends. Germline lookup yields CDR1 MNHEY and CDR2 SMNVEV (reference sequence). The CDR3 is 18 residues long. CDR3 residues: CASSLEDEGLTRSTKAFF. In nucleotides, the CDR3 is TGTGCCAGCAGTTTGGAAGATGAGGGATTAACCCGAAGTACGAAAGCTTTCTTT.